A selection of T cell receptor beta chains follows, all from one sample in a study of PD-1 blockade in classical Hodgkin lymphoma. Measured with immunoSEQ multiplex PCR; TCRdb has only the in-frame clones, and not every one. This sample carries roughly 90,000 clones, roughly 80% of them seen once, and the ten largest clones take around 17%. The material was peripheral blood mononuclear cells (PBMCs), obtained before the second cycle of nivolumab. The receptors come from a human donor with classical Hodgkin lymphoma. The CDR3 runs from the conserved cysteine through the conserved F or W. The D gene is left open where the match is weak. The listing skips clone size in some rows; elsewhere it reads once, few, many or a size class.

TRBV7-2,TRBJ1-1,once,TRBD1,TGTGCCAGCAGCGTTAGCGGGGCAGGGGGTACTGCTGAAGCTTTCTTT,CASSVSGAGGTAEAFF
TRBV27,TRBJ2-5,NA,NA,TGTGCCAGCAGTTTCGGCCGTAGCAATCGGGAGACCCAGTACTTC,CASSFGRSNRETQYF
TRBV6-5,TRBJ1-2,NA,NA,TGTGCCAGCACCTACGGAGTCTTCTATGGCTACACCTTC,CASTYGVFYGYTF
TRBV2,TRBJ1-4,NA,NA,TGTGCCAGCAGTGAATCGGGTTCAACTAATGAAAAACTGTTTTTT,CASSESGSTNEKLFF
TRBV19,TRBJ2-1,NA,NA,TGTGCCAGCGGCTCTTGGCCTGTTGAGCAGTTCTTC,CASGSWPVEQFF
TRBV5-4,TRBJ2-3,NA,NA,TGTGCCAGCAGCCTACGGACGGCAGATACGCAGTATTTT,CASSLRTADTQYF
TRBV5-4,TRBJ2-7,NA,NA,TGTGCCAGCACCCAGGGCGGAGGGTCCCACTACGAGCAGTACTTC,CASTQGGGSHYEQYF
TRBV10-3,TRBJ2-2,NA,NA,TGTGCCATGAGGGAAGCCGGGGAGCTGTTTTTT,CAMREAGELFF
TRBV5-1,TRBJ2-3,NA,TRBD2,TGCGCCAGCAGCGGCGGGACTAGCGGGAAAGGGACAGATACGCAGTATTTT,CASSGGTSGKGTDTQYF
TRBV5-1,TRBJ2-2,NA,TRBD1,TGCGCCAGCAGCTGGACGACAGGGGGCACCGGGGAGCTGTTTTTT,CASSWTTGGTGELFF
TRBV9,TRBJ2-7,NA,TRBD2,TGTGCCAGCAGCACCAACCCCGGACTAGCGGCCTCCTACGAGCAGTACTTC,CASSTNPGLAASYEQYF
TRBV5-1,TRBJ2-1,NA,TRBD2,TGCGCCAGCAGCGCCGGCGGGGGGTCCTACAATGAGCAGTTCTTC,CASSAGGGSYNEQFF
TRBV15,TRBJ2-7,once,NA,TGTGCCACCAGCAGAGCCGGTGGGGGAAACTCCTACGAGCAGTACTTC,CATSRAGGGNSYEQYF
TRBV11-3,TRBJ2-3,NA,NA,TGTGCCAGCAGTCCAGGGTGGGGAGATACGCAGTATTTT,CASSPGWGDTQYF
TRBV28,TRBJ1-2,NA,NA,TGTGCCAGCGGATCCACGAACTTCAGGGTAGGCTTC,CASGSTNFRVGF